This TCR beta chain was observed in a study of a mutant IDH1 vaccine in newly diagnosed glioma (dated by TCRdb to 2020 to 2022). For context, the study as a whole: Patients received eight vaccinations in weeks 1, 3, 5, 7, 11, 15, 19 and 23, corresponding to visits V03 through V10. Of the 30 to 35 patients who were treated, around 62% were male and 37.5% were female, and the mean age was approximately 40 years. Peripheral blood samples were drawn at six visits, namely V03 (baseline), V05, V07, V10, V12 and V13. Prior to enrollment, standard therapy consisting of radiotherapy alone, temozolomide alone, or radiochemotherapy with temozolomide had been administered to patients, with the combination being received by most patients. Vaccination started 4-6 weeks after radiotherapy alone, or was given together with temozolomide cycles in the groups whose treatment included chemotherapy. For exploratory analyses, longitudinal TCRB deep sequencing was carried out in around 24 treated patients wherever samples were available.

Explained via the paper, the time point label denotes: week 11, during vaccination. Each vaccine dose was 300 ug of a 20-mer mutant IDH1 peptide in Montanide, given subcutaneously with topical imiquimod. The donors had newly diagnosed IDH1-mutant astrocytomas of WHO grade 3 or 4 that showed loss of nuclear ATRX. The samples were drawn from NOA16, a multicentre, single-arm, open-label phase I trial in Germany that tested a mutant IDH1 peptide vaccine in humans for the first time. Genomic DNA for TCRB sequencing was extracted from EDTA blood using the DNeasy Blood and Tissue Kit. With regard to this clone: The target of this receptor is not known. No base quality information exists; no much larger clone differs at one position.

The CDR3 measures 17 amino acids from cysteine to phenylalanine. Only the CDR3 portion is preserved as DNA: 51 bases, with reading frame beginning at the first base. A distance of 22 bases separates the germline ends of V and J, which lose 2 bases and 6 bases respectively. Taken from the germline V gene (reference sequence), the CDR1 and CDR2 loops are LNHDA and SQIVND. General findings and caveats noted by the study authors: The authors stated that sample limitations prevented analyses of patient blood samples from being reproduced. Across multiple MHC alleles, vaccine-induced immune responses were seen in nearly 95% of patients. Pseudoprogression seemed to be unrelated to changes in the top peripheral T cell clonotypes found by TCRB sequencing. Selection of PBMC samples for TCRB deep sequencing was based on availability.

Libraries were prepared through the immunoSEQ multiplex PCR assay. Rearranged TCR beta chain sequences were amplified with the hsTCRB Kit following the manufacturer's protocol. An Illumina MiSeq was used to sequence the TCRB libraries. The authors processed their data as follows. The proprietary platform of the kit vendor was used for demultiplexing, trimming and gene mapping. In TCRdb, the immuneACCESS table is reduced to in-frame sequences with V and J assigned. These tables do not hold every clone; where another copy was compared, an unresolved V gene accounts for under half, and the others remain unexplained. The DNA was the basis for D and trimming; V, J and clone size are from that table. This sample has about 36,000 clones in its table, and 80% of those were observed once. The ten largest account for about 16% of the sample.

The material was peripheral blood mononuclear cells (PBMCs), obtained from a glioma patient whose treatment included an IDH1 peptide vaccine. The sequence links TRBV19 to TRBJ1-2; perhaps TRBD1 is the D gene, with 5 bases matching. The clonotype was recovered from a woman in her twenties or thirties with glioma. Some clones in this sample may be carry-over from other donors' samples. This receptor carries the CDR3 CASSILPGPILKDGYTF. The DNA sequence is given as TGTGCCAGTAGTATATTACCAGGGCCGATATTAAAGGATGGCTACACCTTC.